This TCR beta chain was recorded in a study of T cell responses to AZD1222 COVID-19 vaccine. General study results and limits: No repertoire was sampled before or during the peak T cell response, only after it. At 160-218 and 743-854, vaccine-associated CD4 TCRs were dominant, and they spanned spike.

Method: immunoSEQ multiplex PCR; TCRdb's copy keeps in-frame clones and lacks some. In the table there are 50,000 to 70,000 clones, nearly 90% of which are singletons. With respect to this clone: Its antigen is currently unknown.

V lost 5 bases and J lost 6; bases outside the gene matches: 21. The CDR3 spans 18 residues. Per the germline V gene, CDR1 is LNHDA and CDR2 is SQIVND (reference sequence). The clonotype was recovered from an adult who received the AZD1222 COVID-19 vaccine. The sample here was peripheral blood, taken 28 days after the second AZD1222 dose. The rearrangement links TRBV19 to TRBJ1-2; 7 nucleotides agree with TRBD1. CDR3 region: CASSVTPGQREGRNGYTF. The CDR3 region has the DNA TGTGCCAGTAGTGTCACCCCGGGACAGCGCGAGGGAAGGAATGGCTACACCTTC.